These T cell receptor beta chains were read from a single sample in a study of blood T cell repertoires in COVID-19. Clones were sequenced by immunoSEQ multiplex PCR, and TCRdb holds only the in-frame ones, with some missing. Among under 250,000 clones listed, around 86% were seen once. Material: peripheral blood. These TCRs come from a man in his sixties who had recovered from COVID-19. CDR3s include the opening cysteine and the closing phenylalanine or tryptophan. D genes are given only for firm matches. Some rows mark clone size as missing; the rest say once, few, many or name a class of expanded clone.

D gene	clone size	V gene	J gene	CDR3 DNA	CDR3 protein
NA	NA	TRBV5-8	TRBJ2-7	TGTGCCAGCAGCCGGGGGTCTGGGCCCGAGCAGTACTTC	CASSRGSGPEQYF
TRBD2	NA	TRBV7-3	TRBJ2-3	TGTGCCAGCAGCCTCTCAGCGGGGACCACAGATACGCAGTATTTT	CASSLSAGTTDTQYF
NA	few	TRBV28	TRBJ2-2	TGTGCCAGCAGTTTATTCCCAGGGGCGGGCACCGGGGAGCTGTTTTTT	CASSLFPGAGTGELFF
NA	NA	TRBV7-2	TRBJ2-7	TGTGCCAGCAGCTTAGGGCAGGGCGCCTACGAGCAGTACTTC	CASSLGQGAYEQYF
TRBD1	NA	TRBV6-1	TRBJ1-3	TGTGCCAGCAGTGTACTGCTTACTCGGACAGGGGGTGGAAACACCATATATTTT	CASSVLLTRTGGGNTIYF
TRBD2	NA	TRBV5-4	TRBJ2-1	TGTGCCAGCAGCCCACTAGCGGGAGACCAGTACAATGAGCAGTTCTTC	CASSPLAGDQYNEQFF
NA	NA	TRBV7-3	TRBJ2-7	TGTGCCAGCAGCGTCAACAGGGTTGGCGAGCAGTACTTC	CASSVNRVGEQYF
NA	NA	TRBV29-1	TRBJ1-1	TGCAGCGGTTATCAGGGGTACACTGAAGCTTTCTTT	CSGYQGYTEAFF
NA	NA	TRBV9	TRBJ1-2	TGTGCCAGCAGCGCCCAGGGGAAAAACTTAGGTGGCTACACCTTC	CASSAQGKNLGGYTF
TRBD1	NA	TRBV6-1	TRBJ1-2	TGTGCCAGCAGTGAAGCCACGGGACAGGGGGCTGCTCTGTATGGCTACACCTTC	CASSEATGQGAALYGYTF
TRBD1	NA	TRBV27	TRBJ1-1	TGTGCCAGCACGCGGACAGGCAACACTGAAGCTTTCTTT	CASTRTGNTEAFF
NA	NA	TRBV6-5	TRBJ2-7	TGTGCCAGCAGTTCCGTCCGTACCCTAAACGAGCAGTACTTC	CASSSVRTLNEQYF
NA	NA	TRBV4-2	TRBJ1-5	TGTGCCAGCAGCCCCGACAGAGCAAGTCAGCCCCAGCATTTT	CASSPDRASQPQHF
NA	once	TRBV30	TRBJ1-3	TGTGCCACCGCTGGAGGGGGAAACACCATATATTTT	CATAGGGNTIYF
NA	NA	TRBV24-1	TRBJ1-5	TGTGCCACCAGTGATTTAAGCCAGGCTGATCAGCCCCAGCATTTT	CATSDLSQADQPQHF
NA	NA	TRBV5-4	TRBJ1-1	TGTGCCAGCAGCTCCGACTTGAACACTGAAGCTTTCTTT	CASSSDLNTEAFF
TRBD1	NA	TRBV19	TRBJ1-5	TGTGCCAGTAGTATCCCGGGACAGGGTTTCAATCAGCCCCAGCATTTT	CASSIPGQGFNQPQHF
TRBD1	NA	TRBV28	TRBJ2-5	TGTGCCAGCAGTCTCAGGGGGAACCAAGAGACCCAGTACTTC	CASSLRGNQETQYF
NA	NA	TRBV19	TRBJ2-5	TGTGCCAGTAGTGAACCCCGGACAGTGCAAGAGACCCAGTACTTC	CASSEPRTVQETQYF
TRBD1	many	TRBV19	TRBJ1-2	TGTGCCAGTAGTCCAAACCGGGACAGGCCTCTTTATGGCTACACCTTC	CASSPNRDRPLYGYTF
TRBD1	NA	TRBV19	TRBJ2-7	TGTGCCAGTAGTATCAACGACAGGGTGGACAGCGAGCAGTACTTC	CASSINDRVDSEQYF
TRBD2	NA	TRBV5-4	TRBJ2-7	TGTGCCAGCAGCGTTAGCGGGGGGGCCTGGGACGAGCAGTACTTC	CASSVSGGAWDEQYF
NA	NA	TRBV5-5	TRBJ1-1	TGTGCCAGCAGCCCGTCCGGGGGGACTGAAGCTTTCTTT	CASSPSGGTEAFF
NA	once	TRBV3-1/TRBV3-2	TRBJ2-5	TGTGCCAGCAGCCGGGCAGGGGTGTCAGAGACCCAGTACTTC	CASSRAGVSETQYF
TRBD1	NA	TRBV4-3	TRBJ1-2	TGCGCCAGCAGCCAAGGGACAGGGGGTGACTATGGCTACACCTTC	CASSQGTGGDYGYTF
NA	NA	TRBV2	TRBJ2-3	TGTGCCAGCAGTGAAGCGGCCTCTTTTCGAGATACGCAGTATTTT	CASSEAASFRDTQYF
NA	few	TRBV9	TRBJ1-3	TGTGCCAGCAGCCCCCGACAGGCTAGCTCTGGAAACACCATATATTTT	CASSPRQASSGNTIYF
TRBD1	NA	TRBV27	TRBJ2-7	TGTGCCAGCAGTTACCGACAGGGGGGTCTCCCCTACGAGCAGTACTTC	CASSYRQGGLPYEQYF
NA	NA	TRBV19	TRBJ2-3	TGTGCCAGTAGCACCCGACAGTTCACAGATACGCAGTATTTT	CASSTRQFTDTQYF
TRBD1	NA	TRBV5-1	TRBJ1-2	TGCGCCAGCAGCTTTGGACAGGGGTACGGCTACACCTTC	CASSFGQGYGYTF
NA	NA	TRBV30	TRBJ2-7	TGTGCCTGGAAAGGCCTTAGGGGGGGAGGGTACGAGCAGTACTTC	CAWKGLRGGGYEQYF
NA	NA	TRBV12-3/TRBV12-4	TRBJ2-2	TGTGCCAGCAGCCCCCATTTCGGGGAGCTGTTTTTT	CASSPHFGELFF
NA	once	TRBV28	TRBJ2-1	TGTGCCAGCACTGTACTGACTAGTACTTATGAGCAGTTCTTC	CASTVLTSTYEQFF
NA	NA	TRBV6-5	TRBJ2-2	TGTGCCAGCAGTTCCGGTCACCTGAACACCGGGGAGCTGTTTTTT	CASSSGHLNTGELFF
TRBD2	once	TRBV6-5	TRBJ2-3	TGTGCCAGCAGTTCGCGGGGGGTCACAGATACGCAGTATTTT	CASSSRGVTDTQYF
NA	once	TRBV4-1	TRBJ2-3	TGCGCCAGCAGTCCTTCGCCCGCGGGCCAGGGCACAGATACGCAGTATTTT	CASSPSPAGQGTDTQYF
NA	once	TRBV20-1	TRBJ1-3	TGCAGTGCTAGTAGCCCGGACTTAGGAAACACCATATATTTT	CSASSPDLGNTIYF